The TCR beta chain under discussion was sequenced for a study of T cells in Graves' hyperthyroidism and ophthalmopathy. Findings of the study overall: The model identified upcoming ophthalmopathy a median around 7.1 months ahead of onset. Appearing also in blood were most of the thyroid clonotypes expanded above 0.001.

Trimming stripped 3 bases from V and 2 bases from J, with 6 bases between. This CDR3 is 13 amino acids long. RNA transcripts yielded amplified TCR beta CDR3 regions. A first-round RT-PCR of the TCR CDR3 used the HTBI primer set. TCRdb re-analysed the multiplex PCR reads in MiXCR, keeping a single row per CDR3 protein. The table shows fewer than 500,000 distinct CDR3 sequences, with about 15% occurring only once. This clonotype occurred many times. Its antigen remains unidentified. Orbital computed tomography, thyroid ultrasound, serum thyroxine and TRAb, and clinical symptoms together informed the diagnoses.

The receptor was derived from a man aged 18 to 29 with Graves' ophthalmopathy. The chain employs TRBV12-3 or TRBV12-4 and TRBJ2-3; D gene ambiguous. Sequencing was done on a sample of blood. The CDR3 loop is CASSFGNTDTQYF. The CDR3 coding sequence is TGTGCCAGCAGTTTTGGTAACACAGATACGCAGTATTTT.